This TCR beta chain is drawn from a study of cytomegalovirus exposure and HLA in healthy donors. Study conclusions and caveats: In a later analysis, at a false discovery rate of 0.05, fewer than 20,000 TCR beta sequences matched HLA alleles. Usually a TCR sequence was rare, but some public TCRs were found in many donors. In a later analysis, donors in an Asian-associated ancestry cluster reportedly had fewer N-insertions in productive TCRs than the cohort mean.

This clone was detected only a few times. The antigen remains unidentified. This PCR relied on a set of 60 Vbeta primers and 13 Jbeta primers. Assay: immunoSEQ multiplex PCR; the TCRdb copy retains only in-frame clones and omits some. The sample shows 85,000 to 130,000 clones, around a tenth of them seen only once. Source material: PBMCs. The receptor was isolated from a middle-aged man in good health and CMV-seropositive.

The CDR3 DNA follows: TGTGCCAGCAGCTTCGCGGGAGGGAACACCGGGGAGCTGTTTTTT. The encoded protein is CASSFAGGNTGELFF. The chain carries TRBV5-4 and TRBJ2-2; 8 nucleotides agree with TRBD2. V trimming: 2 bases; J trimming: 1 base; junction bases outside the gene matches: 1. Germline V gives CDR1 SGHNT, CDR2 YYREEE (reference sequence). This CDR3 is 15 amino acids long.